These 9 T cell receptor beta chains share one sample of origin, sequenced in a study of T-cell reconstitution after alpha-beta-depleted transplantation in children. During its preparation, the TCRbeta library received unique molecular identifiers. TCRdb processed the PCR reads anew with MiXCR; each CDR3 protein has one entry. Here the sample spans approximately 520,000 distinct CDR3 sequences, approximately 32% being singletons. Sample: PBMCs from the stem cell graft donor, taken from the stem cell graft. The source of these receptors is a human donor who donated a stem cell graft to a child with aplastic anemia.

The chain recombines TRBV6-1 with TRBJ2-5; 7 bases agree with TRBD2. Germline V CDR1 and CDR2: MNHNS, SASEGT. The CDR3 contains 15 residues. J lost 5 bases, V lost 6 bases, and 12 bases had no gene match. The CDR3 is CASRSTRLGGETQYF. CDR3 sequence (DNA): TGTGCCAGCAGATCCACACGACTGGGGGGGGAGACCCAGTACTTC.

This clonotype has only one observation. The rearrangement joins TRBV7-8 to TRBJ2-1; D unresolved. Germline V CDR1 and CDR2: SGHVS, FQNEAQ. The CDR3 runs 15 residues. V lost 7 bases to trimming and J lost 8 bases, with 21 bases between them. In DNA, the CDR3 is TGTGCCAGCACCCTTAGGGCAATCGTTCAAGATGAGCAGTTCTTC. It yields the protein CASTLRAIVQDEQFF.

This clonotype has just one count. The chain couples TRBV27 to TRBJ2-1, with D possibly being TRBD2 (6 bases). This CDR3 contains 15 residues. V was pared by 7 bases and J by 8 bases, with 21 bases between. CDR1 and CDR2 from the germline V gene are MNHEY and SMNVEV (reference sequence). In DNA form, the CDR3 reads TGTGCCAGCATGCCCGGGACTGGAGGTATAGATGAGCAGTTCTTC. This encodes CASMPGTGGIDEQFF.

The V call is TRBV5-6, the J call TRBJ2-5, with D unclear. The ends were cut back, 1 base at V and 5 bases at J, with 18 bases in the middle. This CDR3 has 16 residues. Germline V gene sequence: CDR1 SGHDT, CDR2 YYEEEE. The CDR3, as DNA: TGTGCCAGCAGCTTGTTCGGATCGCTAGGTCAGGAGACCCAGTACTTC. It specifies CASSLFGSLGQETQYF. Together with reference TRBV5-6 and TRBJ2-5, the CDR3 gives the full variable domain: DAGVTQSPTHLIKTRGQQVTLRCSPKSGHDTVSWYQQALGQGPQFIFQYYEEEERQRGNFPDRFSGHQFPNYSSELNVNALLLGDSALYLCASSLFGSLGQETQYFGPGTRLLVL.

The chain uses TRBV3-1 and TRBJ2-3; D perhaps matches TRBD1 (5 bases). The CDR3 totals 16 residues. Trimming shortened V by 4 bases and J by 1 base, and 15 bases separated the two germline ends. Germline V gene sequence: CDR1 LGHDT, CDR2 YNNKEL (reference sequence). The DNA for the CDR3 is TGTGCCAGCAGCCGAGTCAGGGCCACTGGCACAGATACGCAGTATTTT. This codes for CASSRVRATGTDTQYF.

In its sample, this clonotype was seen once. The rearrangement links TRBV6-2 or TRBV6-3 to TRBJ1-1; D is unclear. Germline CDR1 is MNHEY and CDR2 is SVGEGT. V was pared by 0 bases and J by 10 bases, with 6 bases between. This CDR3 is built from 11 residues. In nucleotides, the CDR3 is TGTGCCAGCAGTTACTCATCCGTAGCTTTCTTT. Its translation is CASSYSSVAFF.

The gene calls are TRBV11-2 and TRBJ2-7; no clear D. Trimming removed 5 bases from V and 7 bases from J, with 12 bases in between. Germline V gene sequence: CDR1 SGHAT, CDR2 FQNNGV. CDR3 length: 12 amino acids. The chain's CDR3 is CASSPSGLEQYF. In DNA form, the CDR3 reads TGTGCCAGCAGCCCCTCCGGGTTGGAGCAGTACTTC.

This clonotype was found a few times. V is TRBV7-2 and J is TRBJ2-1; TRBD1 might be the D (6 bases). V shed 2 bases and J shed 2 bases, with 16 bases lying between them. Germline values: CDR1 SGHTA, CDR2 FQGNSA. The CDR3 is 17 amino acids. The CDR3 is CASSLFQGPSAYNEQFF. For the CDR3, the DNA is TGTGCCAGCAGCTTATTTCAGGGGCCCTCAGCCTACAATGAGCAGTTCTTC.

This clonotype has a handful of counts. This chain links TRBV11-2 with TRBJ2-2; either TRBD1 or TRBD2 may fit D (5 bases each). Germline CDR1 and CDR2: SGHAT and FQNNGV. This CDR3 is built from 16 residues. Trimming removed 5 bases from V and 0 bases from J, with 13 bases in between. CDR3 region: CASSRRWGTNTGELFF. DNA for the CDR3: TGTGCCAGCAGCCGACGGTGGGGGACGAACACCGGGGAGCTGTTTTTT.